This T cell receptor beta chain is from a study of blood T cells in healthy people across ages. With a J-beta primer mix and a sample-barcoded 5' primer, a second PCR ran about 7 to 11 cycles. Template switching added a 12-random-nucleotide identifier to every cDNA molecule. Individual samples furnished no less than 2.5 million CDR3-containing paired-end reads apiece. Each CDR3 protein is one row after TCRdb ran MiXCR on the 5' RACE reads. This sample has about 1.6 million distinct CDR3 sequences, with around 36% found just once. Study-level results: The recorded TCR beta diversity per million T cells decreased in a roughly linear manner with age.

Only a few counts were recorded for this clonotype. What it binds is unknown. Trimming pared 3 bases from V and 7 bases from J, leaving 12 bases between. The CDR3 length is 12 residues. Germline V CDR1 and CDR2: DFQATT, SNEGSKA (reference sequence). This rearrangement joins TRBV20-1 to TRBJ1-1; D is undetermined. The sequence came from a woman between 25 and 40 years old in good health. What was sequenced was blood. The CDR3 reads CSARPVGSEAFF. The CDR3 region has the DNA TGCAGTGCTAGGCCCGTTGGCAGTGAAGCTTTCTTT.